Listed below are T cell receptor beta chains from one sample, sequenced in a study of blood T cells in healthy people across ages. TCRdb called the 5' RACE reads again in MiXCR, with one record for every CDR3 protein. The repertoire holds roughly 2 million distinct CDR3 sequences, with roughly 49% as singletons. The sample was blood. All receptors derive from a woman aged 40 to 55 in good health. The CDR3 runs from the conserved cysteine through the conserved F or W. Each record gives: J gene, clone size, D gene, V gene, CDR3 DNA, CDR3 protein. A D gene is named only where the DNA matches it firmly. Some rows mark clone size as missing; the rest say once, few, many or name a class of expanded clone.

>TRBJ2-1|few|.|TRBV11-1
TGTGCCAGCAGCCACCGGACGACGTCCTACAATGAGCAGTTCTTC
CASSHRTTSYNEQFF
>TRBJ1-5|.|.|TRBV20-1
TGCAGTGCTCCCAAAACGGGGAGAGATCAGCCCCAGCATTTT
CSAPKTGRDQPQHF
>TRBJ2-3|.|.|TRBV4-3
TGCGCCAGCAGCCATGGACTGACTAGGAGCACAGATACGCAGTATTTT
CASSHGLTRSTDTQYF
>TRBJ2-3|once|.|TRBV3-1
TGTGCCAGCAGCCCTAGAGGCTTAGGAGCGGAAGATACGCAGTATTTT
CASSPRGLGAEDTQYF
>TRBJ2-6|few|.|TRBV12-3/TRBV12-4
TGTGCCAGCAGGCTGGAGGTCCCTGGGGCCAACGTCCTGACTTTC
CASRLEVPGANVLTF
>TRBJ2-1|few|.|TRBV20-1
TGCGCCCAGGATCTCCCCCCAACCTACAATGAGCAGTTCTTC
CAQDLPPTYNEQFF
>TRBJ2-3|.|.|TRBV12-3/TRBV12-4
TGTGCCAGCAGTCCCCCGAGAGGGGACGCAGATACGCAGTATTTT
CASSPPRGDADTQYF
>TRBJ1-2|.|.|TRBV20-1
TGCAGTGCTAGACACCCCTATGGCTACACCTTC
CSARHPYGYTF
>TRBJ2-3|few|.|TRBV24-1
TGTGCCACCAGCCCCTGGGGTAGCGGCACAGATACGCAGTATTTT
CATSPWGSGTDTQYF
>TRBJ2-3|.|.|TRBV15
TGTGCCACCAGCAGAGGTGGGGGTGGACTGGCCAGGGATACGCAGTATTTT
CATSRGGGGLARDTQYF
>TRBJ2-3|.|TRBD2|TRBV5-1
TGCGCCAGCAGCATGGGACTAGCTGCAGATACGCAGTATTTT
CASSMGLAADTQYF
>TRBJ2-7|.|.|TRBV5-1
TGCGCCAGCAGCTTGAACGTCCACGGGAGCTCCTACGAGCAGTACTTC
CASSLNVHGSSYEQYF
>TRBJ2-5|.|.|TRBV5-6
TGTGCCAGCAACTCCGGGACGGAAGAGACCCAGTACTTC
CASNSGTEETQYF
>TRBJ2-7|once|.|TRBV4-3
TGCGCCAGCAGCCAAGATCTGGGGGAAGAAGAGATCCAGTACTTC
CASSQDLGEEEIQYF
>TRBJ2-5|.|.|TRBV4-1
TGCGCCAGCAGCCAAGATATGAGAGCCCAGGGGACCCAGTACTTC
CASSQDMRAQGTQYF
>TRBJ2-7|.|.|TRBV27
TGTGCCAGCAGTTTACCCGTGTGGGTAGCCTACGAGCAGTACTTC
CASSLPVWVAYEQYF
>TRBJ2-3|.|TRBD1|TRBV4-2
TGTGCCAGCAGCCCGGGGACAGAGGGCACAGATACGCAGTATTTT
CASSPGTEGTDTQYF
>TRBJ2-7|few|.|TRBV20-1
TGCAGTGCAATAGACTACGAGCAGTACTTC
CSAIDYEQYF
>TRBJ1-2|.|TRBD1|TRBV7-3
TGTGCCAGCAGCCCAAGTGGGGACAGAAGAGGGTCTAACTATGGCTACACCTTC
CASSPSGDRRGSNYGYTF
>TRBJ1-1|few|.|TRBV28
TGTGCCAGCAGCTTGTCCGGGACACTGAACACTGAAGCTTTCTTT
CASSLSGTLNTEAFF
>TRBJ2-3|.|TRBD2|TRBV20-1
TGCAGTGCCCCGTTAGGACCTAGCGGGGGTGGGTATACGCAGTATTTT
CSAPLGPSGGGYTQYF
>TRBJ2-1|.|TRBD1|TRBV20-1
TGCAGTGCTAGTTTCGGGACAGGTTACTACAATGAGCAGTTCTTC
CSASFGTGYYNEQFF
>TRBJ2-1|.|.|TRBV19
TGTGCCAGTAGTCCTGACAGTTTAAACGCGTTTCACAATGAGCAGTTCTTC
CASSPDSLNAFHNEQFF
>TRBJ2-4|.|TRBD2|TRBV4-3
TGCGCCAGCAGCCAAGATAGACTAGCGGTAAACATTCAGTACTTC
CASSQDRLAVNIQYF
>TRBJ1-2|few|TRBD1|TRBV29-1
TGCAGCGTTGAGCGACAGGGGCGGGGCTACACCTTC
CSVERQGRGYTF
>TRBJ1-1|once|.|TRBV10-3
TGTGCCATCAGTGGAGACCACTTAGCTTTCTTT
CAISGDHLAFF
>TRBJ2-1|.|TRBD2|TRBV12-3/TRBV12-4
TGTGCCAGCAGTTTAGGCGGACTAGCGGGGGTGGGGTCCTACAATGAGCAGTTCTTC
CASSLGGLAGVGSYNEQFF
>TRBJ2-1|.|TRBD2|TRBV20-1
TGCAGTGCCATTAAAGCGGGGGCTTACAATGAGCAGTTCTTC
CSAIKAGAYNEQFF
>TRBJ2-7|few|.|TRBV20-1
TGCAGTGCTAGAGACCCCGGAGCTATCACCCGATACGAGCAGTACTTC
CSARDPGAITRYEQYF
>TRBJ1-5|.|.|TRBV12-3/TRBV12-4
TGTGCCAGCAGTTTAGACGGGCCCCAGCATTTT
CASSLDGPQHF
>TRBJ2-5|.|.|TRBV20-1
TGCAGTGCTAGTCAGATGTTAGGATTTAAAGAGACCCAGTACTTC
CSASQMLGFKETQYF
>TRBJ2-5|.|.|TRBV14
TGTGCCAGCAGCCAAGATGGTCGTCTCGAGGAAACGCCGCAAGAGACCCAGTACTTC
CASSQDGRLEETPQETQYF